The present T cell receptor (beta chain) was sequenced within a study of T cell responses to AZD1222 COVID-19 vaccine. Data came from immunoSEQ multiplex PCR; TCRdb stores just in-frame clones and leaves some out. The sample gives 200,000 or so clones, 75% to 90% of which show up once; less than 3% is in the top ten. With 10 bases removed from V and 1 base from J, the gap between germline ends came to 14 bases. This CDR3 has 14 amino acids. The germline V gene encodes CDR1 MNHEY and CDR2 SVGAGI. As for this clone: Its antigen remains unidentified.

Study-level results: Vaccination with two AZD1222 doses was followed by a rise in Spike-specific TCR breadth and depth.

This TCR was sampled from an adult in good health. The starting material was peripheral blood, obtained on day 0 of MenACWY control vaccination. This chain links TRBV6-5 with TRBJ2-1; weak D call: TRBD1 (6 bases). In nucleotides, the CDR3 is TGTGCCATTCCGGGACAAGGGTCCTACAATGAGCAGTTCTTC. This translates into CAIPGQGSYNEQFF.